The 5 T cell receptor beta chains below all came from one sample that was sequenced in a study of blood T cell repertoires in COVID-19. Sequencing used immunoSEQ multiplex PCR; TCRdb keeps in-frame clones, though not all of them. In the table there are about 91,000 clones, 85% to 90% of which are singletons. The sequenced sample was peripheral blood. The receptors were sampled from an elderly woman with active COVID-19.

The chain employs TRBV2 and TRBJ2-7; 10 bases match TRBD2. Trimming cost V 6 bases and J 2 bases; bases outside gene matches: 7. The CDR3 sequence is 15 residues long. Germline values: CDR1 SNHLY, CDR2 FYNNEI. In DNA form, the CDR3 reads TGTGCCAGCAGACCTTCAAGCGGGAGGGCCTACGAGCAGTACTTC. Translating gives CASRPSSGRAYEQYF.

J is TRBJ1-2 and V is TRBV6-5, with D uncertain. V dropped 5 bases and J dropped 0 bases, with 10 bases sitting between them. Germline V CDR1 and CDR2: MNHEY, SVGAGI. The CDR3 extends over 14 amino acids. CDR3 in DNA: TGTGCCAGCAGTCCACAAGAAGCTAACTATGGCTACACCTTC. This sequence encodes CASSPQEANYGYTF.

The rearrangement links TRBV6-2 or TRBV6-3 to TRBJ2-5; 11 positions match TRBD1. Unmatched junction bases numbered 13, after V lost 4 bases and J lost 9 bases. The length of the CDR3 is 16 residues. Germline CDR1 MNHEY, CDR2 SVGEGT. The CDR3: CASSFQELGQGEPQYF. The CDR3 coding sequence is TGTGCCAGCAGTTTTCAAGAACTGGGACAGGGGGAGCCCCAGTACTTC.

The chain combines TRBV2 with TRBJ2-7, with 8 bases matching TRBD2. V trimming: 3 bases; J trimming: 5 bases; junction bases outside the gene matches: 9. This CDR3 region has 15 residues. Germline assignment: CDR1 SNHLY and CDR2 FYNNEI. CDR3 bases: TGTGCCAGCAGTGACAGAATAGCGGGACGGAACGAGCAGTACTTC. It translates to CASSDRIAGRNEQYF. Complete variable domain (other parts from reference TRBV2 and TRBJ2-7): EPEVTQTPSHQVTQMGQEVILRCVPISNHLYFYWYRQILGQKVEFLVSFYNNEISEKSEIFDDQFSVERPDGSNFTLKIRSTKLEDSAMYFCASSDRIAGRNEQYFGPGTRLTVT.

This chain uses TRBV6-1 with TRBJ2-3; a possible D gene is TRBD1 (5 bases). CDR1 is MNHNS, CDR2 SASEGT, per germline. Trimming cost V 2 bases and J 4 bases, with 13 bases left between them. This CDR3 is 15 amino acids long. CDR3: CASSEHQGRADTQYF. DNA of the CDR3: TGTGCCAGCAGTGAACATCAGGGTCGGGCAGATACGCAGTATTTT.